This T cell receptor (beta chain) was captured in a study of blood T cell repertoires in COVID-19. The repertoire was sequenced with immunoSEQ multiplex PCR; TCRdb's copy has only in-frame clones and lacks some. There are under 300,000 clones in the sample; around 87% occur only once, and approximately 2.5% lies in the top ten. This sequence was found in a woman younger than 35 who had recovered from COVID-19. Sample: PBMCs or T cells enriched from blood (not recorded which).

CDR3 amino acids: CASSILGRGDSSGANVLTF. The CDR3 DNA reads TGTGCCAGCAGCATTCTGGGCAGGGGCGATAGCTCTGGGGCCAACGTCCTGACTTTC. This rearrangement joins TRBV21-1 to TRBJ2-6; the table's D call, TRBD1, has no DNA check behind it. TRBV21-1 is deemed a pseudogene. The CDR3 contains 19 residues.